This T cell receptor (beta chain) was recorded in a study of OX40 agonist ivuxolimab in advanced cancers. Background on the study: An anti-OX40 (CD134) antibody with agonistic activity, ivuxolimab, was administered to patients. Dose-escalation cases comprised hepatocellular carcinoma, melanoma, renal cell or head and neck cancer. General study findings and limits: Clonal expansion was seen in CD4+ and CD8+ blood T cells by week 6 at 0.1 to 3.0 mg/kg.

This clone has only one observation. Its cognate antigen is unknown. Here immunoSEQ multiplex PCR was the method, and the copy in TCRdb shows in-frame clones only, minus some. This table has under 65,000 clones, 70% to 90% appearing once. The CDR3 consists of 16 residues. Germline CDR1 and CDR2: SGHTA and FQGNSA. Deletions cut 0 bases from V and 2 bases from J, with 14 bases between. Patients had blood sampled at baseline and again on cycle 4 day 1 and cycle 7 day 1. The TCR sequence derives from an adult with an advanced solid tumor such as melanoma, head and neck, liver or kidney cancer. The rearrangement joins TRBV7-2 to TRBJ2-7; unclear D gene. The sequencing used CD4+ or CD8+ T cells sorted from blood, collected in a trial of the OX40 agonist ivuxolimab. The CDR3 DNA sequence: TGTGCCAGCAGCTTAGCTTGGAGTTCCGCCCCCTACGAGCAGTACTTC. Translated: CASSLAWSSAPYEQYF.